This T cell receptor beta chain was documented in a study of blood T cell repertoires in COVID-19 (dated by TCRdb to 2019 to 2021). About the investigation overall: Samples from collaborators originated in the United States, Italy and Spain and spanned both the acute and convalescent phases of COVID-19. The material from the prospective study consisted of cDNA or gDNA derived from T cells, B-cell-depleted T cells, or PBMCs. Subjects who had been exposed to COVID-19, were actively infected with it, or had recovered from it provided the deeply sampled blood TCRbeta repertoires that made up the dataset. A freely available public database, intended as a resource for researchers studying the immune response to SARS-CoV-2, is where the repertoires were released. Samples were obtained from the ongoing ImmuneRACE study (first 160 participants) and from 1,254 subjects provided by 6 global collaborators. Sample metadata almost always included a de-identified subject ID, COVID-19 status, age in years and sex. HLA class I and class II types, where available, came from metadata supplied by the sample provider rather than from assay-based typing. Study-wide findings and limitations: Clinical and demographic metadata were provided uncurated, with the amount varying by source and participant.

The immunoSEQ Assay, a bias-controlled multiplex PCR, was used to amplify TCRbeta CDR3 regions from genomic DNA. On the authors' methods: The number of nucleated cells in each sample was estimated from the amplification of reference gene primers within the assay. To quantify the absolute abundance of each unique TCRbeta CDR3 rearrangement, sequence reads were collapsed and filtered. For each sample, productive Simpson clonality was calculated as the square root of Simpson's diversity index over productive rearrangements. What TCRdb holds here is the immuneACCESS table cut down to in-frame rearrangements. Part of the clones is not present; checked against another copy, under half of the missing clones reflect an unresolved V gene, and the others are unexplained. V and J calls and clone size are given by that table; D and trimming were obtained from the DNA. Recorded for this sample are about 100,000 clones; about 93% of them occurred a single time. The top ten clonotypes cover roughly 1.2% of the sample.

V is reduced by 5 bases and J by 1 base, leaving a spacing of 12 bases between them. There are 15 amino acids in the CDR3, from cysteine to phenylalanine inclusive. The DNA shown is the 45-base CDR3, in frame from base 1. CDR1 and CDR2 were assigned from the germline V gene (reference sequence) as LGHDT and YNNKEL. Collaborating institutions collected whole blood in K2EDTA tubes following their own protocols. For TCRbeta analysis, collaborator samples were shipped as frozen whole blood, as isolated PBMCs, or as DNA extracted from either sample type. Details on this clone: No cognate antigen has been identified for it. Base qualities are not provided; no much larger clone lies one nucleotide away.

This TCR derives from a woman aged 30 to 39 with acute or convalescent COVID-19. The V gene is TRBV3-1 (or the pseudogene TRBV3-2) and the J gene is TRBJ1-3; a tentative D call is TRBD1 (5 bases match). Material: peripheral blood. The CDR3 reads as follows: CASSFSGGSGNTIYF. The nucleotide sequence is TGTGCCAGCAGCTTCAGCGGGGGTTCTGGAAACACCATATATTTT.